One and the same sample provided the 25 T cell receptor beta chains below, sequenced in a study of T cell changes during pregnancy in multiple sclerosis. Data came from immunoSEQ multiplex PCR; TCRdb stores just in-frame clones and leaves some out. The repertoire holds 60,000 or so clones, with about 90% as singletons. The sample consisted of CD4+ T cells from peripheral blood mononuclear cells, taken after pregnancy. The source is a female donor in good health, enrolled as a control in a pregnancy study.

The CDR3 DNA follows: TGTGCCAGCAGCCCCCGGACTAGCCCAGAGACCCAGTACTTC. Translated, it gives CASSPRTSPETQYF. This chain links TRBV11-3 with TRBJ2-5, with TRBD2 matching over 8 bases. The CDR3 runs to 14 residues. Germline V gene data show CDR1 as SGHNT and CDR2 as YENEEA. V lost 5 bases to trimming and J lost 4 bases; unmatched junction nucleotides: 6.

This clone occurred once. V is TRBV4-3 and J is TRBJ1-6, with a tentative D call TRBD1 (5 bases). The CDR3 is made up of 13 amino acids. The V end lost 0 bases, the J end lost 8 bases, and 5 bases lay between the germline ends. From germline, CDR1 is LGHNA and CDR2 YSLEER. Written as DNA, the CDR3 is TGCGCCAGCAGCCAAGAACAGGATTCACCCCTCCACTTT. Translating it yields CASSQEQDSPLHF.

The CDR3 loop reads CASSQDRRGPPYEQYF. The CDR3 DNA reads TGTGCCAGCAGCCAAGATCGTCGTGGGCCGCCCTACGAGCAGTACTTC. V is TRBV4-2 and J is TRBJ2-7; no definite D call. CDR1 is LGHNA and CDR2 is YNFKEQ in the germline V gene. Trimming pared 0 bases from V and 2 bases from J, leaving 14 bases between. The CDR3 extends over 16 amino acids.

J is TRBJ2-2 and V is TRBV5-8, with D possibly TRBD1 on 6 matching bases. Trimming removed 4 bases at V and 3 bases at J, with 16 bases between. Germline V gene data show CDR1 as SGHTS and CDR2 as YDEGEE. The CDR3 is made up of 16 amino acids. The CDR3 sequence: CASSEIRGVDTGELFF. DNA for the CDR3: TGTGCCAGCAGCGAAATCAGGGGAGTAGACACCGGGGAGCTGTTTTTT.

The V and J genes are TRBV7-2 and TRBJ2-1; weak D call: TRBD2 (6 bases). The CDR3 loop spans 14 amino acids. V was trimmed by 4 bases and J by 6 bases, leaving 13 bases between them. Per the germline V gene, CDR1 is SGHTA and CDR2 is FQGNSA. Written as DNA, the CDR3 is TGTGCCAGCAGCTGGGCCCGGAGGGGCAATGAGCAGTTCTTC. It translates to CASSWARRGNEQFF.

This chain connects TRBV5-4 to TRBJ1-6; TRBD1 is a possible D gene (6 bases). Trimming removed 4 bases at V and 7 bases at J, with 21 bases between. There are 17 residues in the CDR3. The germline CDR1 and CDR2 sequences are SGHNT and YYREEE (reference sequence). CDR3 amino acids: CASSPQDSPKANSPLHF. CDR3 coding DNA: TGTGCCAGCAGCCCACAGGACAGCCCCAAAGCCAATTCACCCCTCCACTTT.

This chain connects TRBV7-2 to TRBJ1-5; 9 nucleotides align to TRBD1. The CDR3 is 15 amino acids. The V and J ends lost 4 bases and 7 bases, in that order; junction bases with no gene match: 8. CDR1 is SGHTA, CDR2 FQGNSA, per germline. In nucleotides, the CDR3 is TGTGCCAGCAGCTCACAGGGGGCGCGGGGCCAGCCCCAGCATTTT. Residues: CASSSQGARGQPQHF.

The genes are TRBV25-1 and TRBJ2-1; D possibly corresponds to TRBD1 (6 bases). The CDR3 totals 16 residues. V was shortened by 5 bases and J by 5 bases, with 19 bases between the two germline ends. Germline CDR1 reads MGHDK; CDR2 reads SYGVNS. CDR3 sequence (DNA): TGTGCCAGCAGTCCTTCTTGGACAGCCTCAAACAATGAGCAGTTCTTC. Protein sequence: CASSPSWTASNNEQFF.

This clone was found once. The genes are TRBV6-6 and TRBJ2-5; D not resolved. Germline CDR1 and CDR2: MNHNY and SVGAGI (reference sequence). The CDR3 has 13 residues. V was cut by 7 bases and J by 2 bases, with 11 bases left in between. The CDR3: CASTRGQQETQYF. In DNA, the CDR3 is TGTGCCAGCACTAGAGGTCAGCAAGAGACCCAGTACTTC.

The chain recombines TRBV13 with TRBJ1-3; 10 bases match TRBD1. Germline V lookup: CDR1 PRHDT, CDR2 FYEKMQ (reference sequence). CDR3 length: 14 residues. With 3 bases clipped from V and 6 bases from J, the junction kept 2 bases outside the gene matches. CDR3 amino acids: CASSLDRGENTIYF. CDR3 coding DNA: TGTGCCAGCAGCTTGGACAGGGGGGAAAACACCATATATTTT.

This rearrangement joins TRBV7-3 to TRBJ2-7, with TRBD2 matching 9 bases. Germline CDR1 reads SGHTA; CDR2 reads FQGTGA. This CDR3 comprises 15 residues. V shed 6 bases, J shed 5 bases, and the junction held 11 bases outside the gene matches. The CDR3 nucleotides read TGTGCCAGCAGTTCCCTGGCGGGGGGGCCCCACGAGCAGTACTTC. Protein sequence: CASSSLAGGPHEQYF.

The rearrangement uses TRBV9 and TRBJ2-7; 11 positions agree with TRBD1. The CDR3 loop spans 15 amino acids. The trim removed 3 bases at V and 2 bases at J, leaving 4 bases unmatched. From germline, CDR1 is SGDLS and CDR2 YYNGEE. CDR3 DNA: TGTGCCAGCAGCGCGGGACAGGGGGAGACCTACGAGCAGTACTTC. This encodes CASSAGQGETYEQYF.

This CDR3 reads CASSLTSTGRTEAFF. As DNA, the CDR3 is TGTGCCAGCAGCTTAACCTCGACAGGGAGAACTGAAGCTTTCTTT. The rearrangement links TRBV7-8 to TRBJ1-1; 7 bases match TRBD1. CDR1 and CDR2 from the germline V gene are SGHVS and FQNEAQ. V was clipped by 2 bases and J by 5 bases; unmatched bases: 8. The CDR3 sequence is 15 residues long.

V and J are TRBV6-5 and TRBJ2-3; 9 positions agree with TRBD1. There are 14 residues in the CDR3. Germline CDR1 MNHEY, CDR2 SVGAGI. Trimming removed 5 bases from V and 3 bases from J; junction bases left unmatched: 3. The CDR3 DNA reads as TGTGCCAGCAGTCGGGACAGGGAGACAGATACGCAGTATTTT. This gives the protein CASSRDRETDTQYF.

The chain has TRBV7-2 and TRBJ2-5, with TRBD2 identical over 8 bases. The junction had 10 bases not matched to a gene; V was cut back by 1 base and J by 3 bases. There are 17 residues in the CDR3. Germline V gives CDR1 SGHTA, CDR2 FQGNSA. CDR3 protein: CASSLEFQRGTKETQYF. In DNA form, the CDR3 reads TGTGCCAGCAGCTTAGAATTTCAGCGGGGGACCAAAGAGACCCAGTACTTC.

This chain joins TRBV7-2 and TRBJ1-2; TRBD1 agrees at 8 bases. The CDR3 runs 15 residues. The germline V gene has CDR1 SGHTA and CDR2 FQGNSA. With 3 bases clipped from V and 4 bases from J, the junction kept 7 bases outside the gene matches. Here the CDR3 DNA reads TGTGCCAGCAGCTTGGGACAGGCCACCTTCTATGGCTACACCTTC. Translated, it gives CASSLGQATFYGYTF.

The genes are TRBV18 and TRBJ1-6, with D possibly TRBD1 on 5 matching bases. V dropped 0 bases and J dropped 1 base, with 7 bases sitting between them. This CDR3 is 16 amino acids long. Germline V gene lookup returns CDR1 KGHSH and CDR2 LQKENI. This CDR3 reads CASSPPQGSYNSPLHF. CDR3 DNA: TGTGCCAGCTCACCACCTCAGGGATCCTATAATTCACCCCTCCACTTT.

The chain links TRBV25-1 to TRBJ2-5, with D perhaps matching TRBD2 (6 bases). Trimming removed 3 bases from V and 0 bases from J, with 14 bases in between. Germline assignment: CDR1 MGHDK and CDR2 SYGVNS. The CDR3 extends over 16 amino acids. CDR3 sequence (DNA): TGTGCCAGCAGTGAGGTCTACCGGGGGTACCAAGAGACCCAGTACTTC. Translated, it gives CASSEVYRGYQETQYF.

The chain joins TRBV4-1 to TRBJ1-2; D possibly corresponds to TRBD1 (6 bases). The germline CDR1 and CDR2 sequences are MGHRA and YSYEKL. The CDR3 loop spans 15 amino acids. The V end lost 0 bases, the J end lost 3 bases, and 11 bases lay between the germline ends. CDR3 nucleotide sequence: TGCGCCAGCAGCCAAGATAAGAACAGGGACTATGGCTACACCTTC. Translation gives CASSQDKNRDYGYTF.

The genes are TRBV6-1 and TRBJ2-5, with TRBD2 matching over 8 bases. CDR1 MNHNS and CDR2 SASEGT come from the germline V gene. V gave up 7 bases and J gave up 2 bases; unmatched junction bases: 9. The CDR3 runs to 15 residues. CDR3 amino acids: CASTRTSGLQETQYF. CDR3 DNA sequence: TGTGCCAGCACGAGAACTAGCGGCCTTCAAGAGACCCAGTACTTC.

This clone has a single count. This chain joins TRBV5-5 and TRBJ1-2, with D possibly TRBD1 on 6 matching bases. CDR1 and CDR2 from the germline V gene are SGHKS and YYEKEE (reference sequence). V lost 2 bases and J 5 bases, leaving 10 bases between the germline ends. CDR3 size: 13 residues. DNA of the CDR3: TGTGCCAGCAGCTTACGGACAGAGTATGGCTACACCTTC. As protein: CASSLRTEYGYTF.

This clone has just one count. The chain combines TRBV11-2 with TRBJ2-5; D is undetermined. The CDR3 loop spans 12 amino acids. V was shortened by 5 bases and J by 4 bases, with 8 bases between the two germline ends. Looked up from germline, CDR1 is SGHAT and CDR2 is FQNNGV. The CDR3 DNA is TGTGCCAGCAGCCCAAGTAGAGAGACCCAGTACTTC. Translated, it gives CASSPSRETQYF.

The J gene is TRBJ2-4, the V gene TRBV14; D not certain. V was shortened by 4 bases and J by 0 bases, with 13 bases between the two germline ends. Germline-derived CDR1 and CDR2 are SGHDN and FVKESK. The CDR3 loop spans 16 amino acids. The CDR3 DNA reads TGTGCCAGCAGCCCATCTCGGTCACTAGCCAAAAACATTCAGTACTTC. Protein: CASSPSRSLAKNIQYF.

The chain is built from TRBV19 and TRBJ1-3; maybe TRBD1 (6 bases). CDR1 and CDR2 from the germline V gene are LNHDA and SQIVND (reference sequence). This CDR3 has 17 amino acids. Deletions cut 7 bases from V and 3 bases from J, with 22 bases between. In DNA form, the CDR3 reads TGTGCCAGTATAAATACCCGGGACACCTTCTTTGGAAACACCATATATTTT. Its protein is CASINTRDTFFGNTIYF.

The V call is TRBV2, the J call TRBJ1-2; D unresolved. CDR3 size: 15 residues. V was shortened by 1 base and J by 5 bases, with 14 bases between the two germline ends. CDR1 SNHLY and CDR2 FYNNEI come from the germline V gene. The CDR3 loop reads CASSEEVQRGYGYTF. As DNA, the CDR3 is TGTGCCAGCAGTGAAGAGGTCCAGCGGGGATATGGCTACACCTTC. The whole variable domain, remainder taken from reference TRBV2 and TRBJ1-2, is EPEVTQTPSHQVTQMGQEVILRCVPISNHLYFYWYRQILGQKVEFLVSFYNNEISEKSEIFDDQFSVERPDGSNFTLKIRSTKLEDSAMYFCASSEEVQRGYGYTFGSGTRLTVV.